This is a list of T cell receptor beta chains from one sample in a study of cytomegalovirus exposure and HLA in healthy donors. TCRdb's copy holds only in-frame clones and misses some; the assay was immunoSEQ multiplex PCR. The sample includes nearly 200,000 clones, more than 75% seen only once; the top ten take around 1.2%. The sample comprised PBMCs. The receptor source for this set is a man aged 25 to 40 in good health and CMV-seronegative. The CDR3 runs from the conserved cysteine through the conserved F or W. D genes are given only for firm matches. Where a row states a size, it is once, few, many or the class of an expanded clone; other rows omit it.

v_call: TRBV4-3; j_call: TRBJ2-6; cdr3_length: 18; d_call: TRBD2; clone_size: -; cdr3_nt: TGCGCCAGCAGCCGGGTACGGGGGGTGGGCTCTGGGGCCAACGTCCTGACTTTC; cdr3_aa: CASSRVRGVGSGANVLTF
v_call: TRBV9; j_call: TRBJ2-1; cdr3_length: 16; d_call: -; clone_size: -; cdr3_nt: TGTGCCAGCAGCGTAGATGTCAACCCCTCTAGGAATGAGCAGTTCTTC; cdr3_aa: CASSVDVNPSRNEQFF
v_call: TRBV6-1; j_call: TRBJ2-7; cdr3_length: 17; d_call: TRBD1; clone_size: few; cdr3_nt: TGTGCCAGCAGTGGGGTCTCTCGGGGACAGGGGACCCACGAGCAGTACTTC; cdr3_aa: CASSGVSRGQGTHEQYF
v_call: TRBV2; j_call: TRBJ2-4; cdr3_length: 12; d_call: TRBD1; clone_size: -; cdr3_nt: TGTGCCACCGGACAGGGTTCGAGCAGTCAGTACTTC; cdr3_aa: CATGQGSSSQYF
v_call: TRBV5-6; j_call: TRBJ1-2; cdr3_length: 16; d_call: -; clone_size: -; cdr3_nt: TGTGCCAGCAGCTTAGCGGGGCAGTCCCTGGGCTATGGCTACACCTTC; cdr3_aa: CASSLAGQSLGYGYTF
v_call: TRBV7-2; j_call: TRBJ2-7; cdr3_length: 13; d_call: -; clone_size: -; cdr3_nt: TGTGCCAGCAGCTTCGCTAGCTCCTACGAGCAGTACTTC; cdr3_aa: CASSFASSYEQYF
v_call: TRBV13; j_call: TRBJ1-5; cdr3_length: 16; d_call: -; clone_size: -; cdr3_nt: TGTGCCAGCAGCCAAGGGACATTTCGTGGCAATCAGCCCCAGCATTTT; cdr3_aa: CASSQGTFRGNQPQHF
v_call: TRBV7-9; j_call: TRBJ2-7; cdr3_length: 11; d_call: -; clone_size: -; cdr3_nt: TGTGCCAGCAGCCAACTGTACGAGCAGTACTTC; cdr3_aa: CASSQLYEQYF
v_call: TRBV2; j_call: TRBJ2-5; cdr3_length: 13; d_call: -; clone_size: -; cdr3_nt: TGTGCCAGCAGTGAGAATAGCGCAGAGACCCAGTACTTC; cdr3_aa: CASSENSAETQYF
v_call: TRBV5-1; j_call: TRBJ2-5; cdr3_length: 14; d_call: -; clone_size: -; cdr3_nt: TGCGCCAGCAGCTTGGAGGGGGTGCGAGAGACCCAGTACTTC; cdr3_aa: CASSLEGVRETQYF
v_call: TRBV5-1; j_call: TRBJ2-7; cdr3_length: 14; d_call: -; clone_size: -; cdr3_nt: TGCGCCAGCAGCCGACCGGGACACCCCTACGAGCAGTACTTC; cdr3_aa: CASSRPGHPYEQYF
v_call: TRBV7-9; j_call: TRBJ1-2; cdr3_length: 15; d_call: -; clone_size: -; cdr3_nt: TGTGCCAGCAGCTTAGAAGGTGGGGGGGCTAATGGCTACACCTTC; cdr3_aa: CASSLEGGGANGYTF
v_call: TRBV5-1; j_call: TRBJ1-2; cdr3_length: 19; d_call: -; clone_size: -; cdr3_nt: TGCGCCAGCAGCCTAACTACTTCCGTTGTACAGGGTATGGGCTATGGCTACACCTTC; cdr3_aa: CASSLTTSVVQGMGYGYTF
v_call: TRBV10-3; j_call: TRBJ2-7; cdr3_length: 16; d_call: TRBD1; clone_size: -; cdr3_nt: TGCGCCATCAGTGAGTCCTCGCCAGGGGGCTCCTACGAGCAGTACTTC; cdr3_aa: CAISESSPGGSYEQYF
v_call: TRBV6-5; j_call: TRBJ2-1; cdr3_length: 15; d_call: TRBD1; clone_size: -; cdr3_nt: TGTGCCAGCACCAGGGGACAGGGGGTCTACAATGAGCAGTTCTTC; cdr3_aa: CASTRGQGVYNEQFF
v_call: TRBV10-3; j_call: TRBJ2-7; cdr3_length: 13; d_call: TRBD1; clone_size: -; cdr3_nt: TGTGCCGCAGGGACAGGGAGCTCCTACGAGCAGTACTTC; cdr3_aa: CAAGTGSSYEQYF
v_call: TRBV7-9; j_call: TRBJ2-1; cdr3_length: 16; d_call: TRBD2; clone_size: -; cdr3_nt: TGTGCCAGCAGCGCGGCCGGGACTAGCAGTCACAATGAGCAGTTCTTC; cdr3_aa: CASSAAGTSSHNEQFF
v_call: TRBV21-1; j_call: TRBJ2-7; cdr3_length: 16; d_call: -; clone_size: -; cdr3_nt: TGTGCCAGCAGCAAAGGTTCCAGCGCGAGCTCCTACGAGCAGTACTTC; cdr3_aa: CASSKGSSASSYEQYF
v_call: TRBV6-1; j_call: TRBJ2-3; cdr3_length: 13; d_call: -; clone_size: -; cdr3_nt: TGTGCCAGCAGTGTTGAGAGCAGGGATACGCAGTATTTT; cdr3_aa: CASSVESRDTQYF
v_call: TRBV19; j_call: TRBJ2-7; cdr3_length: 14; d_call: -; clone_size: once; cdr3_nt: TGTGCCAGTAGTATTTCATTAAGGAGTTACGAGCAGTACTTC; cdr3_aa: CASSISLRSYEQYF
v_call: TRBV15; j_call: TRBJ2-7; cdr3_length: 14; d_call: -; clone_size: -; cdr3_nt: TGTGCCACCAGCAGAGATGTTGGCGGCTACGAGCAGTACTTC; cdr3_aa: CATSRDVGGYEQYF
v_call: TRBV14; j_call: TRBJ1-2; cdr3_length: 13; d_call: TRBD1; clone_size: -; cdr3_nt: TGTGCCAGCAGCCCGGGACAGAACTATGGCTACACCTTC; cdr3_aa: CASSPGQNYGYTF
v_call: TRBV18; j_call: TRBJ1-1; cdr3_length: 14; d_call: -; clone_size: -; cdr3_nt: TGTGCCAGCTCACCTAGGACAGAGAACACTGAAGCTTTCTTT; cdr3_aa: CASSPRTENTEAFF
v_call: TRBV5-1; j_call: TRBJ2-1; cdr3_length: 15; d_call: -; clone_size: -; cdr3_nt: TGCGCCAGCAGCGCAGGGACTGGGAGTTACAATGAGCAGTTCTTC; cdr3_aa: CASSAGTGSYNEQFF
v_call: TRBV21-1; j_call: TRBJ2-1; cdr3_length: 17; d_call: -; clone_size: -; cdr3_nt: TGTGCCAGCAGCAAAGCGAGACTAGTAGAGGAACACAATGAGCAGTTCTTC; cdr3_aa: CASSKARLVEEHNEQFF
v_call: TRBV4-1; j_call: TRBJ2-7; cdr3_length: 16; d_call: -; clone_size: -; cdr3_nt: TGCGCCAGCAGCCCCGGGCCCCTGACAGACTTCTACGAGCAGTACTTC; cdr3_aa: CASSPGPLTDFYEQYF
v_call: TRBV11-2; j_call: TRBJ1-2; cdr3_length: 12; d_call: -; clone_size: few; cdr3_nt: TGTGCCAGCAGCCCCACTAACTATGGCTACACCTTC; cdr3_aa: CASSPTNYGYTF
v_call: TRBV7-2; j_call: TRBJ2-5; cdr3_length: 17; d_call: TRBD2; clone_size: -; cdr3_nt: TGTGCCAGCAGCCCTGTTACTAGCGGGGGCCCCCGACAGACCCAGTACTTC; cdr3_aa: CASSPVTSGGPRQTQYF
v_call: TRBV7-8; j_call: TRBJ1-5; cdr3_length: 17; d_call: TRBD1; clone_size: few; cdr3_nt: TGTGCCAGCAGCTTTTTCACAGGGGCTTATAGCAATCAGCCCCAGCATTTT; cdr3_aa: CASSFFTGAYSNQPQHF
v_call: TRBV19; j_call: TRBJ2-6; cdr3_length: 19; d_call: -; clone_size: -; cdr3_nt: TGTGCCAGTAGCCGCTCGGAAACAGGTCCCCCCTCTGGGGCCAACGTCCTGACTTTC; cdr3_aa: CASSRSETGPPSGANVLTF
v_call: TRBV7-2; j_call: TRBJ1-1; cdr3_length: 15; d_call: TRBD1; clone_size: few; cdr3_nt: TGTGCCAGCAGCTTCCAGACAGGGGTTAACACTGAAGCTTTCTTT; cdr3_aa: CASSFQTGVNTEAFF
v_call: TRBV25-1; j_call: TRBJ2-1; cdr3_length: 17; d_call: TRBD1; clone_size: -; cdr3_nt: TGTGCCAGCAGTGAAGCCCGCGGCAGGGGGCAGTACAATGAGCAGTTCTTC; cdr3_aa: CASSEARGRGQYNEQFF
v_call: TRBV7-9; j_call: TRBJ2-5; cdr3_length: 14; d_call: TRBD1; clone_size: -; cdr3_nt: TGTGCCAGCAGCCACGGGACAGAAAAAGAGACCCAGTACTTC; cdr3_aa: CASSHGTEKETQYF
v_call: TRBV10-3; j_call: TRBJ1-5; cdr3_length: 14; d_call: -; clone_size: -; cdr3_nt: TGTGCCATTTCTAAGGGGGAGGGAAATCAGCCCCAGCATTTT; cdr3_aa: CAISKGEGNQPQHF
v_call: TRBV28; j_call: TRBJ1-5; cdr3_length: 15; d_call: -; clone_size: -; cdr3_nt: TGTGCCAGCAGTTTAAACCCGCAGGGAGGGAGGCCCCAGCATTTT; cdr3_aa: CASSLNPQGGRPQHF
v_call: TRBV4-1; j_call: TRBJ2-6; cdr3_length: 17; d_call: TRBD1; clone_size: few; cdr3_nt: TGCGCCAGCAGCCACGGACAGGCCCTCTCTGGGGCCAACGGCCTGACTTTC; cdr3_aa: CASSHGQALSGANGLTF
v_call: TRBV6-1; j_call: TRBJ2-7; cdr3_length: 15; d_call: TRBD1; clone_size: -; cdr3_nt: TGTGCCAGCAGTGAATTTGGACAGGGAAACTACGAGCAGTACTTC; cdr3_aa: CASSEFGQGNYEQYF
v_call: TRBV5-6; j_call: TRBJ2-5; cdr3_length: 14; d_call: -; clone_size: -; cdr3_nt: TGTGCCAGCAGGGAACAGGGTCTTGTGAAGACCCAGTACTTC; cdr3_aa: CASREQGLVKTQYF
v_call: TRBV5-6; j_call: TRBJ2-1; cdr3_length: 12; d_call: -; clone_size: -; cdr3_nt: TGTGCCAGCAGCACACAGGGTGATGAGCAGTTCTTC; cdr3_aa: CASSTQGDEQFF
v_call: TRBV6-5; j_call: TRBJ1-2; cdr3_length: 13; d_call: -; clone_size: -; cdr3_nt: TGTGCCAGCAGATACGGCGGGGAGGACAGCTACACCTTC; cdr3_aa: CASRYGGEDSYTF
v_call: TRBV28; j_call: TRBJ2-1; cdr3_length: 18; d_call: TRBD1; clone_size: -; cdr3_nt: TGTGCCAGCATCACCCGGGACAGGGGGCGGAAGGGGTTGAATGAGCAGTTCTTC; cdr3_aa: CASITRDRGRKGLNEQFF
v_call: TRBV5-1; j_call: TRBJ1-1; cdr3_length: 13; d_call: -; clone_size: -; cdr3_nt: TGCGCCAGCAGCTTGGCCGGGAACACTGAAGCTTTCTTT; cdr3_aa: CASSLAGNTEAFF
v_call: TRBV5-6; j_call: TRBJ1-3; cdr3_length: 17; d_call: -; clone_size: -; cdr3_nt: TGTGCCAGCAGCGACCTTCGTAACAGTTACTCTGGAAACACCATATATTTT; cdr3_aa: CASSDLRNSYSGNTIYF
v_call: TRBV29-1; j_call: TRBJ1-1; cdr3_length: 15; d_call: -; clone_size: -; cdr3_nt: TGCAGCGTTGCAAAGTGGGAGGTGGGCCTACCAGTAGTTTCTTTT; cdr3_aa: CSVAKWEVGLPVVSF
v_call: TRBV28; j_call: TRBJ2-3; cdr3_length: 20; d_call: TRBD2; clone_size: -; cdr3_nt: TGTGCCAGCAGTTTCCCCCCCCCGGCTAGCGGGGAAGACAAAATAGATACGCAGTATTTT; cdr3_aa: CASSFPPPASGEDKIDTQYF
v_call: TRBV14; j_call: TRBJ2-1; cdr3_length: 15; d_call: TRBD1; clone_size: -; cdr3_nt: TGTGCCAGCAGCCGAGGGACAGGGGTTACCTATGAGCAGTTCTTC; cdr3_aa: CASSRGTGVTYEQFF
v_call: TRBV5-4; j_call: TRBJ2-2; cdr3_length: 15; d_call: -; clone_size: -; cdr3_nt: TGTGCCAGCAGCTTTGACGAGACTTACACCGGGGAGCTGTTTTTT; cdr3_aa: CASSFDETYTGELFF
v_call: TRBV18; j_call: TRBJ1-1; cdr3_length: 11; d_call: -; clone_size: -; cdr3_nt: TGTGCCAGCTCACCAGGAGGTGAAGCTTTCTTT; cdr3_aa: CASSPGGEAFF
v_call: TRBV10-3; j_call: TRBJ2-7; cdr3_length: 15; d_call: -; clone_size: -; cdr3_nt: TGTGCCATCAGTGAGGCCGGGTCCCTGTCGTCCGAGCAGTACTTC; cdr3_aa: CAISEAGSLSSEQYF
v_call: TRBV7-2; j_call: TRBJ1-3; cdr3_length: 14; d_call: -; clone_size: -; cdr3_nt: TGTGCCAGCAGCCTAGAACGAGCTGGAAACACCATATATTTT; cdr3_aa: CASSLERAGNTIYF
v_call: TRBV6-5; j_call: TRBJ2-7; cdr3_length: 14; d_call: -; clone_size: -; cdr3_nt: TGTGCCAGCAGTTACACCGGGTCCGAAGGCGAGCAGTACTTC; cdr3_aa: CASSYTGSEGEQYF